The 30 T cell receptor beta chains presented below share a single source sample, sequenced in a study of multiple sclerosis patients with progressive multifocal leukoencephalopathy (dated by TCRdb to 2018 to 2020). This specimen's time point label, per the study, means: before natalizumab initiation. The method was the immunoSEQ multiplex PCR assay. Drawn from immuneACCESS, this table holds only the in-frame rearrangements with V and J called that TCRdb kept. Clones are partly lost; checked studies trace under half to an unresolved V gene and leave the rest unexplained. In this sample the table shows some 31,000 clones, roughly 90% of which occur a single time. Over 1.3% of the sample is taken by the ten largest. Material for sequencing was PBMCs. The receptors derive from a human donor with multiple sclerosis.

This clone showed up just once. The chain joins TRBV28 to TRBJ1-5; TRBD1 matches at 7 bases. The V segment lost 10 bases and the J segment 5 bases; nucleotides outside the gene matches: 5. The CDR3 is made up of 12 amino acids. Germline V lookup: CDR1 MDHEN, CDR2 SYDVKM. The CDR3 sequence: CAIQGRDQPQHF. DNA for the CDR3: TGTGCCATACAGGGGCGCGATCAGCCCCAGCATTTT.

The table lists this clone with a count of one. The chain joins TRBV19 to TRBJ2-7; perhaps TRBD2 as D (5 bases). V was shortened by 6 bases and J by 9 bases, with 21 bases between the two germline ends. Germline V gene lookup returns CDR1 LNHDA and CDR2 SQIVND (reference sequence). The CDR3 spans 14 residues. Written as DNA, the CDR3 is TGTGCCAGTAGCCAGAGGGCCTCGGGGTTGGCGCAGTACTTC. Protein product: CASSQRASGLAQYF.

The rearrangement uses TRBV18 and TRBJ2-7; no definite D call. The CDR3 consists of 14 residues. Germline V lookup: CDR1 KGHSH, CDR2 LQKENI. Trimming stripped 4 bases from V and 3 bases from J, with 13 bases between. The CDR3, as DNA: TGTGCCAGCTCACGCGCGGCCACGGACTACGAGCAGTACTTC. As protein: CASSRAATDYEQYF.

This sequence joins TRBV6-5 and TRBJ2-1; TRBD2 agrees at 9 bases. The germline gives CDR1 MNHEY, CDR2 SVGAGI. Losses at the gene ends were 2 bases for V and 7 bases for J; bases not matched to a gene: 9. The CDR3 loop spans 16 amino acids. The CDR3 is CASSYHIAGVENEQFF. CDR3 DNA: TGTGCCAGCAGTTACCATATAGCGGGAGTAGAAAATGAGCAGTTCTTC.

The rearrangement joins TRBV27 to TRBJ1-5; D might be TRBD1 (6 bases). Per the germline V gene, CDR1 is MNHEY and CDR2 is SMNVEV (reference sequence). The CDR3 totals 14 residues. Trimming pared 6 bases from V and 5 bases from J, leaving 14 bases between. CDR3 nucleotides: TGTGCCAGCAGAAAGACAGGAAAGGATCAGCCCCAGCATTTT. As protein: CASRKTGKDQPQHF.

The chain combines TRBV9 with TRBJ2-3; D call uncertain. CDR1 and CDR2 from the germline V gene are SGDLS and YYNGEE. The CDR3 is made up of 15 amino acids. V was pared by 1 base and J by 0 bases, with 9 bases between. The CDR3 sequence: CASSVSPASTDTQYF. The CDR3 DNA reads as TGTGCCAGCAGCGTATCCCCCGCCAGCACAGATACGCAGTATTTT.

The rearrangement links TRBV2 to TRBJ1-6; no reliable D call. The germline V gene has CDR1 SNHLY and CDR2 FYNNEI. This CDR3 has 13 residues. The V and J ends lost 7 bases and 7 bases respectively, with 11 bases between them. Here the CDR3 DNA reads TGTGCCAGCAAGGCAGAAACGAATTCACCCCTCCACTTT. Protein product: CASKAETNSPLHF.

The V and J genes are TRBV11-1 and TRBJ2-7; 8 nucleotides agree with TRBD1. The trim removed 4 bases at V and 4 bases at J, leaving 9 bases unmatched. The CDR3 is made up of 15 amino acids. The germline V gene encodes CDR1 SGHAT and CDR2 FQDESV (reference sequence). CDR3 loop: CASSYQGASVYEQYF. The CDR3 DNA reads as TGTGCCAGCAGCTACCAGGGGGCGTCGGTGTACGAGCAGTACTTC.

CDR3 residues: CASTMDRGNYGYTF. The CDR3 region has the DNA TGTGCCAGCACAATGGACAGGGGAAACTATGGCTACACCTTC. The rearrangement links TRBV6-1 to TRBJ1-2; 9 bases fit TRBD1. Germline V gene data show CDR1 as MNHNS and CDR2 as SASEGT. The CDR3 spans 14 residues. V was pared by 7 bases and J by 2 bases, with 5 bases of the junction left unmatched.

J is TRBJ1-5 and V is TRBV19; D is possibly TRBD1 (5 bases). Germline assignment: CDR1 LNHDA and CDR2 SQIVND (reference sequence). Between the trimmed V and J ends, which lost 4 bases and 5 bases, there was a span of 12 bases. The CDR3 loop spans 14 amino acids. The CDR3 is CASSKDTRDQPQHF. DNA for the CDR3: TGTGCCAGTAGTAAGGACACACGCGATCAGCCCCAGCATTTT.

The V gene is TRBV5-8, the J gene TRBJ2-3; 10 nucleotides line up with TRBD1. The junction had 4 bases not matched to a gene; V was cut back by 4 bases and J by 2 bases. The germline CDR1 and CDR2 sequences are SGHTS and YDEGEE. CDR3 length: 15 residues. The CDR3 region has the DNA TGTGCCAGCAGCGGGGGACAGGGGTACACAGATACGCAGTATTTT. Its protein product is CASSGGQGYTDTQYF.

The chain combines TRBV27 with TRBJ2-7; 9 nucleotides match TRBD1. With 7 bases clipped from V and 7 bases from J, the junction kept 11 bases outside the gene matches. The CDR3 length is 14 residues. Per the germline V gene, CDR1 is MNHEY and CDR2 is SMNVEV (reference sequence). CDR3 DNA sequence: TGTGCCAGCATGAGGGATCGGGACAGGGATGAGCAGTACTTC. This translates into CASMRDRDRDEQYF.

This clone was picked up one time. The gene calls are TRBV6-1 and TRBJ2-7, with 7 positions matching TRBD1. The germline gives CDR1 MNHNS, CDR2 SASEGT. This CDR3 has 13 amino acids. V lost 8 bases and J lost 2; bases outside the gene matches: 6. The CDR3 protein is CASGLRGPYEQYF. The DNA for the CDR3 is TGTGCCAGCGGTCTGAGGGGGCCCTACGAGCAGTACTTC.

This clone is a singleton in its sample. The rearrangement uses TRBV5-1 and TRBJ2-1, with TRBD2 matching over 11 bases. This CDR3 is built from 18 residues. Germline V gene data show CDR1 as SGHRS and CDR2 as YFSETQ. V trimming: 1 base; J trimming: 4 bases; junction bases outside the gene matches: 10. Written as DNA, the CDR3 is TGCGCCAGCAGCTTGCCCCTAGCGGGAGGCACGAATTACAATGAGCAGTTCTTC. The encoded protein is CASSLPLAGGTNYNEQFF.

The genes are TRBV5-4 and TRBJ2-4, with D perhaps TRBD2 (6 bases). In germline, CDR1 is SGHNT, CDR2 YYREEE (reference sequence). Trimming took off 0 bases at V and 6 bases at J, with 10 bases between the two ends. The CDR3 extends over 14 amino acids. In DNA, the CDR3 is TGTGCCAGCAGCTTGGGGGGACTCGCAAACATTCAGTACTTC. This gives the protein CASSLGGLANIQYF.

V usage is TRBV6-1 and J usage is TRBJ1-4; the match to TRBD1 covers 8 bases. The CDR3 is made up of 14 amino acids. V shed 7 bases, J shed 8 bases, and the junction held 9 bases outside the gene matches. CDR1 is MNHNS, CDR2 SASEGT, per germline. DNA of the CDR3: TGTGCCAGCAATTTCGACAGGGGACGAGAAAAACTGTTTTTT. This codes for CASNFDRGREKLFF.

CDR3 region: CASSESTSGYNEQFF. The CDR3 DNA follows: TGCGCCAGCAGTGAAAGTACTAGCGGATACAATGAGCAGTTCTTC. The chain is built from TRBV10-1 and TRBJ2-1; 8 bases align to TRBD2. V was clipped by 3 bases and J by 4 bases; unmatched bases: 5. This CDR3 has 15 residues. Germline lookup yields CDR1 WNHNN and CDR2 SYGVQD (reference sequence).

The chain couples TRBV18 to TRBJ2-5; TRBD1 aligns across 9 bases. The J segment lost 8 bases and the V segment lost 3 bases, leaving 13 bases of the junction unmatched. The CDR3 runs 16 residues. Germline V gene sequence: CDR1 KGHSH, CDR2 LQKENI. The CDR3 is CASSPLGDRGTATQYF. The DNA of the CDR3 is TGTGCCAGCTCACCCCTGGGAGACAGGGGGACCGCCACCCAGTACTTC.

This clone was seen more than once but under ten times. CDR3 DNA: TGTGCCATCAGTGGTAGGGACACCTACGAGCAGTACTTC. Amino acids: CAISGRDTYEQYF. This chain joins TRBV10-3 and TRBJ2-7, with D possibly matching TRBD1 (6 bases). The CDR3 totals 13 residues. Trimming pared 4 bases from V and 2 bases from J, leaving 9 bases between. CDR1 and CDR2 from the germline V gene are ENHRY and SYGVKD.

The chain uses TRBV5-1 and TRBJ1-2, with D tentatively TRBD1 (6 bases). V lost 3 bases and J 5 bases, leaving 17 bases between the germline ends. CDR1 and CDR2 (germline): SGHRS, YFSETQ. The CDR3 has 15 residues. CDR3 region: CASSWDIDPLYGYTF. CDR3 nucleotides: TGCGCCAGCAGCTGGGACATCGACCCCCTGTATGGCTACACCTTC.

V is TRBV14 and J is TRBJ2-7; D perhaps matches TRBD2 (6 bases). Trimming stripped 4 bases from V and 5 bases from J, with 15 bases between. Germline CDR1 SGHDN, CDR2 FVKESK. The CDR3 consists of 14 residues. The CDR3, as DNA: TGTGCCAGCAGCCCGGCACGGGGGTTCAACGAGCAGTACTTC. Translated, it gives CASSPARGFNEQYF.

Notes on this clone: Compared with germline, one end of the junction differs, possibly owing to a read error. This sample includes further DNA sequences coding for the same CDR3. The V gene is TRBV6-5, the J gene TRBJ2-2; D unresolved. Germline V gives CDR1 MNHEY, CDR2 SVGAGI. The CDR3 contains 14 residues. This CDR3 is CASSYLGITGELFF. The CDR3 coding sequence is TGTGCCAGCAGTTACTTGGGGATCACCGGAGAGCTGTTTTTT.

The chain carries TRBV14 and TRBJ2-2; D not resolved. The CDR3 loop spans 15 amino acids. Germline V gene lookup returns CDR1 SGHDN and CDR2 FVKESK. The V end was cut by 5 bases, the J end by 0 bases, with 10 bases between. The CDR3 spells CASSELRANTGELFF. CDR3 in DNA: TGTGCCAGCAGCGAGCTCCGGGCGAACACCGGGGAGCTGTTTTTT. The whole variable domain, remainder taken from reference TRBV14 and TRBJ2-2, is EAGVTQFPSHSVIEKGQTVTLRCDPISGHDNLYWYRRVMGKEIKFLLHFVKESKQDESGMPNNRFLAERTGGTYSTLKVQPAELEDSGVYFCASSELRANTGELFFGEGSRLTVL.

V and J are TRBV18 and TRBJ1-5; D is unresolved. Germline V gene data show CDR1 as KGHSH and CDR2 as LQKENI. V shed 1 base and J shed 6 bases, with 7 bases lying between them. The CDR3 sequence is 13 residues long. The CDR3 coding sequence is TGTGCCAGCTCACCACGAGATCCTCAGCCCCAGCATTTT. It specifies CASSPRDPQPQHF.

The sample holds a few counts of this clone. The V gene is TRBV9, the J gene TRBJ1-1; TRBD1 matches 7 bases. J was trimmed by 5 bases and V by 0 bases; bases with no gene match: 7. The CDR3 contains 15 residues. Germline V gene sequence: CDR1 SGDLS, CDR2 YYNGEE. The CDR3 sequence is CASSVAQNRGTEAFF. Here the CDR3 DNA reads TGTGCCAGCAGCGTAGCTCAGAACAGGGGTACTGAAGCTTTCTTT.

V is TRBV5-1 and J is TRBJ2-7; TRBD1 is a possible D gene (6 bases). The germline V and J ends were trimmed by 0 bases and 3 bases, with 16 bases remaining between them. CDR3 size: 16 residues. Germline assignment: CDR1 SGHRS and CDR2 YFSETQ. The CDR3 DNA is TGCGCCAGCAGCTTGGCGCCCGCGCAGGGGAGCTACGAGCAGTACTTC. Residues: CASSLAPAQGSYEQYF.

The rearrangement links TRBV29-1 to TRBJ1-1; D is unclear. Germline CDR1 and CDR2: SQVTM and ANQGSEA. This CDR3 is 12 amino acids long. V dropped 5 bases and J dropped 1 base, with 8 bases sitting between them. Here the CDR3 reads CSVFLENTEAFF. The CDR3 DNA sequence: TGCAGCGTTTTCCTCGAGAACACTGAAGCTTTCTTT.

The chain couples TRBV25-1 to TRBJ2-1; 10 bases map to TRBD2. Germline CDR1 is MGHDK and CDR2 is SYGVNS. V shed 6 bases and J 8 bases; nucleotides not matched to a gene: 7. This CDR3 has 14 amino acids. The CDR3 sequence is CASSSGRALDEQFF. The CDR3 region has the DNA TGTGCCAGCAGCAGCGGGAGGGCCCTGGATGAGCAGTTCTTC.

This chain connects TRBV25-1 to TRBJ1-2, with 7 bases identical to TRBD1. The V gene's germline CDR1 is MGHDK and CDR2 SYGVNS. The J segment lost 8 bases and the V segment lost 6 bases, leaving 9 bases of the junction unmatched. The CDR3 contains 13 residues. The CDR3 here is CASRRGQQVGYTF. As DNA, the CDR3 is TGTGCCAGCAGGAGGGGGCAGCAAGTGGGCTACACCTTC.

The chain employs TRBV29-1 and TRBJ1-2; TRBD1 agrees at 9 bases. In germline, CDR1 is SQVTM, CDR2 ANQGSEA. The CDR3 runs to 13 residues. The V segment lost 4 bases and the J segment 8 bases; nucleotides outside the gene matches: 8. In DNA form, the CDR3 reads TGCAGCGTTGTTTCGGGGACAGGGTTCGGCTACACCTTC. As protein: CSVVSGTGFGYTF.